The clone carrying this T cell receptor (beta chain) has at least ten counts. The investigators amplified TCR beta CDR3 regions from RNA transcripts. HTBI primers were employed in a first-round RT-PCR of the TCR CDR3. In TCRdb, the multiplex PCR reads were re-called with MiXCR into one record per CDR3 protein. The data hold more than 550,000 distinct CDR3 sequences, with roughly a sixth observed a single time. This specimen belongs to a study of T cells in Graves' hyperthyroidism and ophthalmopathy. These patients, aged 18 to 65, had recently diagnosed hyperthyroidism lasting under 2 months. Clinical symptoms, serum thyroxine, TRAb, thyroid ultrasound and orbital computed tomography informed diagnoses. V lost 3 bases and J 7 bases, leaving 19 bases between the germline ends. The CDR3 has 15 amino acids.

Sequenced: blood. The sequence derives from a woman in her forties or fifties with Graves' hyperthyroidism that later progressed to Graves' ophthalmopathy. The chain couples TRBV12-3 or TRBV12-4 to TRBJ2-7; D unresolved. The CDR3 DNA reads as TGTGCCAGCAGTTTCGGCATGGGAATGGTAAGGGAGCAGTACTTC. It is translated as CASSFGMGMVREQYF.